What follows are 25 T cell receptor beta chains derived from one specimen sequenced in a study of T cell responses to AZD1222 COVID-19 vaccine. Some clones are missing from TCRdb's copy, which holds only in-frame ones; the method was immunoSEQ multiplex PCR. Seen here are about 100,000 clones, about 89% observed once, and the top ten hold roughly 4.2%. Specimen: peripheral blood, collected on day 0 of MenACWY control vaccination. Source of these receptors: an adult in good health.

The CDR3 nucleotides read TGCGCCAGCAGTTCAGGGGGCGGGAACACCGGGGAGCTGTTTTTT. It is translated as CASSSGGGNTGELFF. The chain links TRBV5-1 to TRBJ2-2, with 8 bases that match TRBD1. The CDR3 runs to 15 residues. Trimming at V came to 5 bases and at J to 1 base, leaving 4 bases not matched to a gene. Germline V gene lookup returns CDR1 SGHRS and CDR2 YFSETQ.

This clone came up a few times. This chain links TRBV9 with TRBJ1-4; the D gene is possibly TRBD1 (6 bases). The CDR3 runs 14 residues. Germline CDR1 is SGDLS and CDR2 is YYNGEE. The V end lost 0 bases, the J end lost 6 bases, and 9 bases lay between the germline ends. The CDR3 here is CASSVDEGDEKLFF. CDR3 DNA: TGTGCCAGCAGCGTAGATGAGGGGGATGAAAAACTGTTTTTT.

This clone was recorded a few times. The gene calls are TRBV21-1 and TRBJ2-4; the table gives TRBD1 as D, unverified against the DNA. TRBV21-1 is a documented pseudogene. The CDR3 spans 19 residues. The CDR3, as DNA: TGTGCCAGCAGCGCTAGGGGGACAGGGAGGGATTTAGCCAAAAACATTCAGTACTTC. This sequence encodes CASSARGTGRDLAKNIQYF.

In its sample, this clone was seen once. The chain uses TRBV5-1 and TRBJ2-1, with 14 bases identical to TRBD2. The length of the CDR3 is 16 residues. Germline-derived CDR1 and CDR2 are SGHRS and YFSETQ. V dropped 4 bases and J dropped 6; count of bases not matched to a gene: 6. The CDR3 spells CASSGGLAGVGNEQFF. CDR3 sequence (DNA): TGCGCCAGCAGCGGGGGACTAGCGGGAGTTGGCAATGAGCAGTTCTTC.

The chain has TRBV3-1 (or the pseudogene TRBV3-2) and TRBJ2-7; D not certain. The germline V gene encodes CDR1 LGHDT and CDR2 YNNKEL (reference sequence). The CDR3 has 14 amino acids. The V end was cut by 0 bases, the J end by 2 bases, with 8 bases between. The CDR3: CASSQDGPTYEQYF. Here the CDR3 DNA reads TGTGCCAGCAGCCAAGACGGGCCAACCTACGAGCAGTACTTC.

V is TRBV29-1 and J is TRBJ2-2; D is unresolved. Germline V gives CDR1 SQVTM, CDR2 ANQGSEA. V gave up 4 bases and J gave up 6 bases, with 6 bases separating them. This CDR3 contains 11 residues. CDR3 loop: CSVGSAGELFF. CDR3 DNA: TGCAGCGTTGGGTCCGCCGGGGAGCTGTTTTTT.

The CDR3: CASSPSGGSTDTQYF. The CDR3 nucleotides read TGTGCCAGCAGCCCTTCAGGGGGGAGCACAGATACGCAGTATTTT. The chain uses TRBV5-4 and TRBJ2-3; tentatively, D is TRBD1 (7 bases). Germline assignment: CDR1 SGHNT and CDR2 YYREEE (reference sequence). The CDR3 consists of 15 residues. Trimming left V 4 bases short and J 0 bases short, with 12 bases between. Combining the CDR3 with reference TRBV5-4 and TRBJ2-3 gives the whole variable domain ETGVTQSPTHLIKTRGQQVTLRCSSQSGHNTVSWYQQALGQGPQFIFQYYREEENGRGNFPPRFSGLQFPNYSSELNVNALELDDSALYLCASSPSGGSTDTQYFGPGTRLTVL.

The CDR3 sequence is CASSLLARDYEQYF. The CDR3 region has the DNA TGTGCCAGCAGCCTCCTAGCGCGGGATTACGAGCAGTACTTC. The chain joins TRBV7-8 to TRBJ2-7; tentative D call: TRBD2 (6 bases). Trimming left V 5 bases short and J 4 bases short, with 15 bases between. The CDR3 consists of 14 residues. The germline gives CDR1 SGHVS, CDR2 FQNEAQ.

The chain combines TRBV6-5 with TRBJ1-3, with 10 bases identical to TRBD1. V lost 6 bases and J lost 2; bases outside the gene matches: 1. CDR3 length equals 14 residues. From germline, CDR1 is MNHEY and CDR2 SVGAGI. The CDR3 bases are TGTGCCAGCAGCGGGACAGGGGCTGGAAACACCATATATTTT. This encodes CASSGTGAGNTIYF.

This chain uses TRBV7-3 with TRBJ2-3, with 7 nucleotides matching TRBD2. V gave up 5 bases and J gave up 0 bases; unmatched junction bases: 5. CDR3 length equals 15 residues. Germline V CDR1 and CDR2: SGHTA, FQGTGA. The CDR3 sequence is CASSHGRGSTDTQYF. The DNA of the CDR3 is TGTGCCAGCAGCCATGGGCGGGGGAGCACAGATACGCAGTATTTT.

This clone was observed a single time. CDR3 in amino acids: CASSSFWGEHGALHF. DNA for the CDR3: TGTGCCAGCAGTTCCTTTTGGGGGGAGCACGGAGCCCTCCACTTT. The chain recombines TRBV28 with TRBJ1-6, with D maybe TRBD1 (5 bases). V lost 4 bases and J 14 bases, leaving 21 bases between the germline ends. This CDR3 contains 15 residues. Germline V gene sequence: CDR1 MDHEN, CDR2 SYDVKM.

This chain links TRBV5-1 with TRBJ1-5; no reliable D call. V lost 4 bases to trimming and J lost 2 bases, with 13 bases between them. Germline loops: CDR1 SGHRS, CDR2 YFSETQ. The CDR3 loop spans 15 amino acids. The CDR3: CASSHTTTGNQPQHF. CDR3 nucleotides: TGCGCCAGCAGCCATACCACAACGGGCAATCAGCCCCAGCATTTT. Looking up the rest from reference TRBV5-1 and TRBJ1-5 gives the full variable domain: KAGVTQTPRYLIKTRGQQVTLSCSPISGHRSVSWYQQTPGQGLQFLFEYFSETQRNKGNFPGRFSGRQFSNSRSEMNVSTLELGDSALYLCASSHTTTGNQPQHFGDGTRLSIL.

V gene TRBV11-2 combines with J gene TRBJ1-2, with a tentative D call TRBD1 (6 bases). The CDR3 contains 14 residues. Germline V gene lookup returns CDR1 SGHAT and CDR2 FQNNGV. V was cut by 5 bases and J by 8 bases, with 18 bases left in between. The CDR3 DNA is TGTGCCAGCAGCCCCTCCCGGGACACTCCAGGCTACACCTTC. Translation: CASSPSRDTPGYTF.

The chain uses TRBV30 and TRBJ1-6, with a tentative D call TRBD1 (6 bases). The CDR3 sequence is 13 residues long. From germline, CDR1 is GTSNPN and CDR2 SVGIG (reference sequence). Deletions cut 0 bases from V and 7 bases from J, with 7 bases between. CDR3 in amino acids: CAWSVQGNSPLHF. The DNA of the CDR3 is TGTGCCTGGAGTGTACAGGGAAATTCACCCCTCCACTTT.

The rearrangement links TRBV6-2 or TRBV6-3 to TRBJ1-5; 9 bases are shared with TRBD1. With V trimmed by 6 bases and J by 6 bases, 9 bases remained unmatched. Germline V gene data show CDR1 as MNHEY and CDR2 as SVGEGT. The CDR3 runs 15 residues. The CDR3 sequence is CASSSGTGTFQPQHF. The CDR3 DNA reads as TGTGCCAGCAGCTCCGGGACAGGGACGTTTCAGCCCCAGCATTTT.

The rearrangement links TRBV5-1 to TRBJ2-7; 9 bases are shared with TRBD1. Looked up from germline, CDR1 is SGHRS and CDR2 is YFSETQ. The CDR3 is 16 amino acids. V dropped 0 bases and J dropped 4; count of bases not matched to a gene: 8. The DNA for the CDR3 is TGCGCCAGCAGCTTGGAGACCGGGACAGGGTCATACGAGCAGTACTTC. Protein sequence: CASSLETGTGSYEQYF.

The chain carries TRBV6-2 or TRBV6-3 and TRBJ2-3; 7 bases agree with TRBD2. This CDR3 has 17 amino acids. V was clipped by 0 bases and J by 4 bases; unmatched bases: 10. Germline V lookup: CDR1 MNHEY, CDR2 SVGEGT. CDR3 protein: CASSYSFGGVSADTQYF. Written as DNA, the CDR3 is TGTGCCAGCAGTTACTCGTTTGGGGGGGTATCTGCAGATACGCAGTATTTT.

This chain links TRBV7-3 with TRBJ1-1; 7 nucleotides match TRBD1. The CDR3 runs 16 residues. J lost 1 base, V lost 5 bases, and 10 bases had no gene match. Looked up from germline, CDR1 is SGHTA and CDR2 is FQGTGA. The CDR3 nucleotides are TGTGCCAGCAGCCCTCGGACAGGTGGGTCGAACACTGAAGCTTTCTTT. This sequence encodes CASSPRTGGSNTEAFF.

J is TRBJ2-5 and V is TRBV12-3 or TRBV12-4; D gene unclear. Trimming cost V 2 bases and J 3 bases, with 7 bases left between them. The CDR3 is 13 amino acids. The DNA for the CDR3 is TGTGCCAGCAGTTTAAGGGCAGAAGAGACCCAGTACTTC. Translation gives CASSLRAEETQYF.

The gene calls are TRBV4-3 and TRBJ2-7, with D possibly TRBD1 on 6 matching bases. Trimming left V 4 bases short and J 4 bases short, with 11 bases between. The CDR3 covers 13 residues. Germline V gene sequence: CDR1 LGHNA, CDR2 YSLEER. For the CDR3, the DNA is TGCGCCAGCAGCCCGGGACACTTTTACGAGCAGTACTTC. This translates into CASSPGHFYEQYF.

The chain joins TRBV3-1 (or the pseudogene TRBV3-2) to TRBJ2-7; D unclear. Trimming removed 1 base from V and 0 bases from J, with 4 bases in between. Germline V CDR1 and CDR2: LGHDT, YNNKEL (reference sequence). CDR3 length: 13 amino acids. The CDR3 spells CASSQGLSYEQYF. The CDR3 nucleotides are TGTGCCAGCAGCCAAGGGCTCTCCTACGAGCAGTACTTC.

The rearrangement links TRBV9 to TRBJ1-3; D not resolved. The germline CDR1 and CDR2 sequences are SGDLS and YYNGEE. The V end was cut by 3 bases, the J end by 0 bases, with 7 bases between. This CDR3 has 14 amino acids. The CDR3 DNA is TGTGCCAGCAGCGCCCTAAACTCTGGAAACACCATATATTTT. Its translation is CASSALNSGNTIYF. The full variable domain, completed using reference TRBV9 and TRBJ1-3, is DSGVTQTPKHLITATGQRVTLRCSPRSGDLSVYWYQQSLDQGLQFLIQYYNGEERAKGNILERFSAQQFPDLHSELNLSSLELGDSALYFCASSALNSGNTIYFGEGSWLTVV.

This chain uses TRBV5-1 with TRBJ2-2; possibly TRBD2 for D (5 bases). V lost 6 bases and J lost 4, with 19 bases in between. CDR3 length: 16 residues. Germline V gives CDR1 SGHRS, CDR2 YFSETQ. The CDR3 spells CASTSRGARGTGELFF. In nucleotides, the CDR3 is TGCGCCAGCACCTCTCGGGGTGCCCGGGGCACCGGGGAGCTGTTTTTT. The whole variable domain, remainder taken from reference TRBV5-1 and TRBJ2-2, is KAGVTQTPRYLIKTRGQQVTLSCSPISGHRSVSWYQQTPGQGLQFLFEYFSETQRNKGNFPGRFSGRQFSNSRSEMNVSTLELGDSALYLCASTSRGARGTGELFFGEGSRLTVL.

V gene TRBV5-1 combines with J gene TRBJ2-2; 10 bases are a match to TRBD1. The CDR3 spans 14 residues. Trimming cost V 4 bases and J 4 bases; bases outside gene matches: 1. CDR1 and CDR2 from the germline V gene are SGHRS and YFSETQ. The CDR3 here is CASSRTGGTGELFF. The CDR3 DNA reads as TGCGCCAGCAGCAGGACAGGGGGCACCGGGGAGCTGTTTTTT.

The CDR3, as DNA: TGTGCCACCAGTGGTAGACAGGGGCCGAACAATGAGCAGTTCTTC. This encodes CATSGRQGPNNEQFF. The chain has TRBV24-1 and TRBJ2-1, with 8 bases that match TRBD1. Germline V gives CDR1 KGHDR, CDR2 SFDVKD. The CDR3 is 15 residues long. Unmatched junction bases numbered 7, after V lost 5 bases and J lost 5 bases.